These T cell receptor beta chains were read from a single sample in a study of cytomegalovirus exposure and HLA in healthy donors. TCRdb's copy holds only in-frame clones and misses some; the assay was immunoSEQ multiplex PCR. The sample contains about 190,000 clones, roughly 84% of which appear only once. Material: PBMCs. Receptor source: a woman aged 18-35 years in good health and CMV-seropositive. CDR3s include the opening cysteine and the closing phenylalanine or tryptophan. The D gene is left open where the match is weak. Size is stated for part of the rows, as once, few or many counts, or as a class when the clone is expanded.

d_gene: TRBD1; abundance: few; v_gene: TRBV27; j_gene: TRBJ1-6; CDR3nt: TGTGCCAGTACCGGGACAGGGAGTTCACCCCTCCACTTT; CDR3aa: CASTGTGSSPLHF
d_gene: -; abundance: -; v_gene: TRBV11-2; j_gene: TRBJ2-3; CDR3nt: TGTGCCAGCAGCCCGGCGGCAGATACGCAGTATTTT; CDR3aa: CASSPAADTQYF
d_gene: -; abundance: few; v_gene: TRBV5-5; j_gene: TRBJ1-5; CDR3nt: TGTGCCAGCAGCCCCGCGGGGGGAGTAATGCCCCAGCATTTT; CDR3aa: CASSPAGGVMPQHF
d_gene: -; abundance: -; v_gene: TRBV10-3; j_gene: TRBJ2-7; CDR3nt: TGTGCCATCAGTGTCCAGAATTACGAGCAGTACTTC; CDR3aa: CAISVQNYEQYF
d_gene: -; abundance: -; v_gene: TRBV12-5; j_gene: TRBJ1-4; CDR3nt: TGTGCTAGTGGTTTGGTACTAGGGTCAACTAATGAAAAACTGTTTTTT; CDR3aa: CASGLVLGSTNEKLFF
d_gene: -; abundance: -; v_gene: TRBV6-5; j_gene: TRBJ2-7; CDR3nt: TGTGCCAGCAGCCGCCGGGGTTGGCAGTACTTC; CDR3aa: CASSRRGWQYF
d_gene: -; abundance: -; v_gene: TRBV6-1; j_gene: TRBJ1-5; CDR3nt: TGTGCCAGCAGTGAAGGGTCGGGGAATCAGCCCCAGCATTTT; CDR3aa: CASSEGSGNQPQHF
d_gene: -; abundance: -; v_gene: TRBV11-3; j_gene: TRBJ2-5; CDR3nt: TGTGCCAGCAGCTCGGGCCGGGAGGAGACCCAGTACTTC; CDR3aa: CASSSGREETQYF
d_gene: TRBD1; abundance: -; v_gene: TRBV4-1; j_gene: TRBJ2-3; CDR3nt: TGCGCCAGCAGCCAAGGAACAGGGGACACAGATACGCAGTATTTT; CDR3aa: CASSQGTGDTDTQYF
d_gene: TRBD1; abundance: -; v_gene: TRBV12-5; j_gene: TRBJ1-2; CDR3nt: TGTGCTAGTGGCCTAACAGGGGGGGATGGCTACACCTTC; CDR3aa: CASGLTGGDGYTF
d_gene: TRBD1; abundance: few; v_gene: TRBV5-4; j_gene: TRBJ1-1; CDR3nt: TGTGCCAGCAGCTCCGGGACAGGAAAAATGAACACTGAAGCTTTCTTT; CDR3aa: CASSSGTGKMNTEAFF
d_gene: TRBD1; abundance: -; v_gene: TRBV6-1; j_gene: TRBJ1-2; CDR3nt: TGTGCCAGCAGTGAAGCCTCCAGGGGGAGGCGAATCACCTTC; CDR3aa: CASSEASRGRRITF
d_gene: -; abundance: once; v_gene: TRBV7-6; j_gene: TRBJ2-3; CDR3nt: TGTGCCAGCAGCGAGCGTAGCACAGATACGCAGTATTTT; CDR3aa: CASSERSTDTQYF
d_gene: TRBD1; abundance: -; v_gene: TRBV2; j_gene: TRBJ1-4; CDR3nt: TGTGCCAGCAGTGTCCGGGACAGGGAGTCGACTAATGAAAAACTGTTTTTT; CDR3aa: CASSVRDRESTNEKLFF
d_gene: -; abundance: few; v_gene: TRBV2; j_gene: TRBJ1-5; CDR3nt: TGTGCCAGCAGGGATCCGGGGGGGCAGGGCAATCAGCCCCAGCATTTT; CDR3aa: CASRDPGGQGNQPQHF
d_gene: TRBD2; abundance: -; v_gene: TRBV27; j_gene: TRBJ2-1; CDR3nt: TGTGCCAGCAGTTTACGTCAAGCGGGGGGGGATAGGCAGTTCTTC; CDR3aa: CASSLRQAGGDRQFF
d_gene: TRBD2; abundance: -; v_gene: TRBV10-1; j_gene: TRBJ2-5; CDR3nt: TGCGCCAGCAGTGATGGGCTAGCGGTCCAAGAGACCCAGTACTTC; CDR3aa: CASSDGLAVQETQYF
d_gene: -; abundance: -; v_gene: TRBV6-1; j_gene: TRBJ1-4; CDR3nt: TGTGCCAGCAGTGAAGTGCAGGGGCCTGCAACTAATGAAAAACTGTTTTTT; CDR3aa: CASSEVQGPATNEKLFF
d_gene: TRBD1; abundance: once; v_gene: TRBV18; j_gene: TRBJ1-1; CDR3nt: TGTGCCAGCTCACCACCCGGGACAGAACAAGAAGCTTTCTTT; CDR3aa: CASSPPGTEQEAFF
d_gene: -; abundance: few; v_gene: TRBV4-1; j_gene: TRBJ2-5; CDR3nt: TGCGCCAGCAGCCAAGGGACAGCCCTCGAGGCCCAGTACTTC; CDR3aa: CASSQGTALEAQYF
d_gene: TRBD1; abundance: -; v_gene: TRBV12-5; j_gene: TRBJ1-1; CDR3nt: TGTGCTAGTGGTTTGGATCCACAGGGGGCGTTCACTGAAGCTTTCTTT; CDR3aa: CASGLDPQGAFTEAFF
d_gene: -; abundance: -; v_gene: TRBV6-5; j_gene: TRBJ1-4; CDR3nt: TGTGCCAGCAGGACAGGAGATAATGAAAAACTGTTTTTT; CDR3aa: CASRTGDNEKLFF
d_gene: -; abundance: many; v_gene: TRBV18; j_gene: TRBJ1-6; CDR3nt: TGTGCCAGCTCACCAAGTCGGACCCTGGGGGGGTCACCCCTCCACTTT; CDR3aa: CASSPSRTLGGSPLHF
d_gene: TRBD1; abundance: -; v_gene: TRBV4-1; j_gene: TRBJ1-1; CDR3nt: TGCGCCAGCAGCCATGGGGACAGGGGGCAAACTGAAGCTTTCTTT; CDR3aa: CASSHGDRGQTEAFF
d_gene: -; abundance: -; v_gene: TRBV18; j_gene: TRBJ2-6; CDR3nt: TGTGCCAGCTCTAACCGCCCTAGTCAGTCTTCTGGGGCCAACGTCCTGACTTTC; CDR3aa: CASSNRPSQSSGANVLTF
d_gene: TRBD2; abundance: -; v_gene: TRBV11-2; j_gene: TRBJ2-5; CDR3nt: TGTGCCAGCAGCTTAGCGGGGGGGCGGCAAGAGACCCAGTACTTC; CDR3aa: CASSLAGGRQETQYF
d_gene: TRBD1; abundance: -; v_gene: TRBV9; j_gene: TRBJ1-4; CDR3nt: TGTGCCAGCAGCTCCCGAGACAGGGTTGATGAAAAACTGTTTTTT; CDR3aa: CASSSRDRVDEKLFF
d_gene: -; abundance: -; v_gene: TRBV9; j_gene: TRBJ1-2; CDR3nt: TGTGCCAGCAGCGCCCTGAGGGAGAGCTCCTATGGCTACACCTTC; CDR3aa: CASSALRESSYGYTF
d_gene: -; abundance: -; v_gene: TRBV7-2; j_gene: TRBJ2-7; CDR3nt: TGTGCCAGCAGGCCCAGGGAAGGCTTAGAGCAGTACTTC; CDR3aa: CASRPREGLEQYF
d_gene: TRBD1; abundance: once; v_gene: TRBV10-2; j_gene: TRBJ2-7; CDR3nt: TGCGCCAGCAGTGATAGGGTTGGGACAGGGAGGTTTGGTTCCTACGAGCAGTACTTC; CDR3aa: CASSDRVGTGRFGSYEQYF
d_gene: TRBD2; abundance: -; v_gene: TRBV2; j_gene: TRBJ2-1; CDR3nt: TGTGCCAGCAATGGACTAGCGGGGCTCTACAATGAGCAGTTCTTC; CDR3aa: CASNGLAGLYNEQFF
d_gene: -; abundance: -; v_gene: TRBV29-1; j_gene: TRBJ1-1; CDR3nt: TGCAGCGGGTGGGAGGGGCGCGGCACTGAAGCTTTCTTT; CDR3aa: CSGWEGRGTEAFF
d_gene: -; abundance: few; v_gene: TRBV7-2; j_gene: TRBJ1-1; CDR3nt: TGTGCCAGCACCCATTCAACCTACCCGGAGGAAGCTTTCTTT; CDR3aa: CASTHSTYPEEAFF
d_gene: -; abundance: -; v_gene: TRBV28; j_gene: TRBJ1-1; CDR3nt: TGTGCCAGCAGTTTTTTTCAGGTCCTATTGGGTTCTAACGGAGCTTTCTTT; CDR3aa: CASSFFQVLLGSNGAFF
d_gene: -; abundance: -; v_gene: TRBV6-1; j_gene: TRBJ1-3; CDR3nt: TGTGCCAGCAGTGAAGTGGGCCAGCAAGACACCATATATTTT; CDR3aa: CASSEVGQQDTIYF
d_gene: -; abundance: -; v_gene: TRBV9; j_gene: TRBJ1-1; CDR3nt: TGTGCCAGCAGCGTAGAAGACATGAACACTGAAGCTTTCTTT; CDR3aa: CASSVEDMNTEAFF
d_gene: TRBD2; abundance: -; v_gene: TRBV4-3; j_gene: TRBJ2-1; CDR3nt: TGCGCCAGCAGCCAAGATAGGCTAGCGGGGGCGGTTGGCAATGAGCAGTTCTTC; CDR3aa: CASSQDRLAGAVGNEQFF
d_gene: TRBD2; abundance: -; v_gene: TRBV2; j_gene: TRBJ2-4; CDR3nt: TGTGCCAGCACCCTGAAATCTACCATTGAACGGGGGGGTCAAAACATTCAGTACTTC; CDR3aa: CASTLKSTIERGGQNIQYF
d_gene: TRBD1; abundance: -; v_gene: TRBV9; j_gene: TRBJ2-1; CDR3nt: TGTGCCAGCAGCCCGCGGGGGACAGGGGACAATGAGCAGTTCTTC; CDR3aa: CASSPRGTGDNEQFF
d_gene: -; abundance: -; v_gene: TRBV14; j_gene: TRBJ2-7; CDR3nt: TGTGCCAGCAGCCAAGAAGGAGTCATCGAGGCGCAGCAGTACTTC; CDR3aa: CASSQEGVIEAQQYF
d_gene: -; abundance: -; v_gene: TRBV7-2; j_gene: TRBJ1-2; CDR3nt: TGTGCCAGCAGCTTGCCGGGACAAAAAGGGAATGGCTACACCTTC; CDR3aa: CASSLPGQKGNGYTF
d_gene: -; abundance: -; v_gene: TRBV5-8; j_gene: TRBJ2-3; CDR3nt: TGTGCCAGCAGCTTGGCTAGGTACTCTACGCAGTATTTT; CDR3aa: CASSLARYSTQYF
d_gene: -; abundance: -; v_gene: TRBV5-4; j_gene: TRBJ1-3; CDR3nt: TGTGCCAGCAGCTTGGATGTGGGCCCTGGAAACACCATATATTTT; CDR3aa: CASSLDVGPGNTIYF
d_gene: TRBD1; abundance: -; v_gene: TRBV2; j_gene: TRBJ2-3; CDR3nt: TGTGCCAGCAGTGAAGGGACAGGGATAAGCACAGATACGCAGTATTTT; CDR3aa: CASSEGTGISTDTQYF
d_gene: -; abundance: -; v_gene: TRBV18; j_gene: TRBJ2-1; CDR3nt: TGTGCCAGCTCACCAAGAACGGGTGAGCAGTTCTTC; CDR3aa: CASSPRTGEQFF
d_gene: -; abundance: -; v_gene: TRBV6-1; j_gene: TRBJ1-6; CDR3nt: TGTGCCAGCAGTGAAGGCCTAGATTCACCCCTCCACTTT; CDR3aa: CASSEGLDSPLHF
d_gene: TRBD1; abundance: few; v_gene: TRBV7-9; j_gene: TRBJ2-2; CDR3nt: TGTGCCAGCAGCCGTGAACAGGGGGCGAGGACCGGGGAGCTGTTTTTT; CDR3aa: CASSREQGARTGELFF
d_gene: -; abundance: once; v_gene: TRBV19; j_gene: TRBJ1-1; CDR3nt: TGTGCCAGTACACTGGGGCAGCCCTACACTGAAGCTTTCTTT; CDR3aa: CASTLGQPYTEAFF
d_gene: -; abundance: -; v_gene: TRBV5-1; j_gene: TRBJ2-1; CDR3nt: TGCGCCAGCAGCCTCTATACTCCCGGGTTGAGGTCCTACAATGAGCAGTTCTTC; CDR3aa: CASSLYTPGLRSYNEQFF
d_gene: TRBD2; abundance: -; v_gene: TRBV11-2; j_gene: TRBJ2-3; CDR3nt: TGTGCCAGCAGATTGAGGACTAGCGGGGGTACAGATACGCAGTATTTT; CDR3aa: CASRLRTSGGTDTQYF
d_gene: TRBD1; abundance: -; v_gene: TRBV6-5; j_gene: TRBJ1-4; CDR3nt: TGTGCCAGCAGTTCCACATCCGGGACAGGGGGGGAAAAACTGTTTTTT; CDR3aa: CASSSTSGTGGEKLFF
d_gene: -; abundance: once; v_gene: TRBV2; j_gene: TRBJ1-3; CDR3nt: TGTGCCAGCAGTGAAGGATTGGGGGCGAGCTCTGGAAACACCATATATTTT; CDR3aa: CASSEGLGASSGNTIYF
d_gene: -; abundance: -; v_gene: TRBV19; j_gene: TRBJ2-3; CDR3nt: TGTGCCAGTAGTTCGGTACTATCCTATTATACGCAGTATTTT; CDR3aa: CASSSVLSYYTQYF
d_gene: -; abundance: -; v_gene: TRBV5-6; j_gene: TRBJ1-1; CDR3nt: TGTGCCAGCAGCCCTGGAGGTATGAACACTGAAGCTTTCTTT; CDR3aa: CASSPGGMNTEAFF
d_gene: TRBD2; abundance: -; v_gene: TRBV19; j_gene: TRBJ2-3; CDR3nt: TGTGCCAGTAGTACCGGGACTACAAGCACAGATACGCAGTATTTT; CDR3aa: CASSTGTTSTDTQYF
d_gene: -; abundance: -; v_gene: TRBV18; j_gene: TRBJ1-2; CDR3nt: TGTGCCAGCTCACCAGAGTCTACAAGGGGCTACTATGGCTACACCTTC; CDR3aa: CASSPESTRGYYGYTF
d_gene: TRBD1; abundance: many; v_gene: TRBV14; j_gene: TRBJ1-6; CDR3nt: TGTGCCAGCAGCCAAGCGACAGGGGTGTGGAATTCACCCCTCCACTTT; CDR3aa: CASSQATGVWNSPLHF
d_gene: TRBD2; abundance: -; v_gene: TRBV5-6; j_gene: TRBJ2-1; CDR3nt: TGTGCCAGCAGCTTGGAAGCCGAACTAGCGGGGGGGCATGAGCAGTTCTTC; CDR3aa: CASSLEAELAGGHEQFF